This is a list of T cell receptor beta chains from one sample in a study of regulatory T cells in long-lasting Graves disease. In TCRdb, the multiplex PCR reads were re-called with MiXCR into one record per CDR3 protein. Of more than 300,000 distinct CDR3 sequences in the sample, roughly a fifth were seen once. The starting material was peripheral blood mononuclear cells (PBMCs), obtained when the disease was refractory, from a patient treated with antithyroid drugs. The receptors were sampled from a female donor with Graves disease. Each CDR3 is given with its conserved first and last residue. The D gene is left open where the match is weak. Where a row states a size, it is once, few, many or the class of an expanded clone; other rows omit it.

j_gene	d_gene	v_gene	abundance	CDR3nt	CDR3aa
TRBJ2-1	TRBD2	TRBV5-1	NA	TGCGCCAGCAGCTTAGTCGGGGGGTCAAACAATGAGCAGTTCTTC	CASSLVGGSNNEQFF
TRBJ2-7	TRBD1	TRBV5-1	NA	TGCGCCAGCAACTTCCTGCGCCGCGACAGGGGTCACGAGCAGTACTTC	CASNFLRRDRGHEQYF
TRBJ2-7	TRBD2	TRBV5-6	few	TGTGCCAGCAGCCTCGGACTAGCGGGACCTGTGCAGTACTTC	CASSLGLAGPVQYF
TRBJ2-1	TRBD2	TRBV11-2	many	TGTGCCAGCAGCTTAGTGCCTAGCGGGTTGATCTTCTTC	CASSLVPSGLIFF
TRBJ2-7	TRBD2	TRBV7-2	few	TGTGCCAGCAGCTTATCGGCTAGCGGCCCCTACGAGCAGTACTTC	CASSLSASGPYEQYF
TRBJ2-7	NA	TRBV10-3	NA	TGTGCCATCAGTGAAACCGGGGCCTCCTACGAGCAGTACTTC	CAISETGASYEQYF
TRBJ1-5	NA	TRBV19	few	TGTGCCAGTAGATGGAATAGCAATCAGCCCCAGCATTTT	CASRWNSNQPQHF
TRBJ1-2	NA	TRBV6-5	many	TGTGCCAGCAGTTACGGGCCGCTCATCGGTGGCTACACCTTC	CASSYGPLIGGYTF
TRBJ2-7	TRBD1	TRBV9	NA	TGTGCCAGCAGCCCTATTACACCGGGACAGGGGGACGAGCAGTACTTC	CASSPITPGQGDEQYF
TRBJ2-5	TRBD1	TRBV18	few	TGTGCCAGCTCACGGCTGGACAGGTCGGAAGGGACCCAGTACTTC	CASSRLDRSEGTQYF
TRBJ2-2	NA	TRBV24-1	once	TGTGCCACCAGTGTTTCCTGGGTTGCGGCCGGGCCCGGGGAGCTGTTTTTT	CATSVSWVAAGPGELFF
TRBJ2-6	NA	TRBV27	many	TGTGCCAGCAGTTACAGCTCAGGGTTTGGGGCCAACGTCCTGACTTTC	CASSYSSGFGANVLTF
TRBJ2-7	NA	TRBV3-1	NA	TGTGCCAGCAGCCAAGAAGAGGACATCCACGAGCAGTACTTC	CASSQEEDIHEQYF
TRBJ1-5	NA	TRBV29-1	few	TGCAGCGCAGGAGAGCGGGACATCGGTAAGTATAGCAATCAGCCCCAGCATTTT	CSAGERDIGKYSNQPQHF
TRBJ1-2	NA	TRBV6-2/TRBV6-3	few	TGTGCCAGCAGTGTAGACAGCTATGGCTACACCTTC	CASSVDSYGYTF
TRBJ2-7	TRBD1	TRBV30	NA	TGTGCCTGGAGTGTAGAGCAGGGGGCCGGGGAGCAGTACTTC	CAWSVEQGAGEQYF
TRBJ2-7	TRBD2	TRBV20-1	NA	TGCAGTGCTAGAGATGCTAGCGGGAGCTACGAGCAGTACTTC	CSARDASGSYEQYF
TRBJ2-7	NA	TRBV3-1	many	TGTGCCAGCAGCCAGGGAAGGGCAGCCTACGAGCAGTACTTC	CASSQGRAAYEQYF
TRBJ2-5	NA	TRBV2	few	TGTGCCAGCAGTGCACAGGGAGGAGAGACCCAGTACTTC	CASSAQGGETQYF
TRBJ2-7	TRBD1	TRBV28	many	TGTGCCAGCACTACAATGGACAGGGGCTACGAGCAGTACTTC	CASTTMDRGYEQYF
TRBJ1-1	NA	TRBV10-3	NA	TGTGCCATTGGGGGCCGTCTTTCGGGGAACACTGAAGCTTTCTTT	CAIGGRLSGNTEAFF
TRBJ1-2	NA	TRBV4-1	few	TGCGCCAGCAGCCAAGTACCGGGGGGGGCGGCCAACTATGGCTACACCTTC	CASSQVPGGAANYGYTF
TRBJ1-4	TRBD1	TRBV5-1	few	TGCGCCAGCAGCCCATGGGGACAGGGAAGCGAAAAACTGTTTTTT	CASSPWGQGSEKLFF
TRBJ2-2	NA	TRBV12-3/TRBV12-4	many	TGTGCCAGCAGTTTGCTGCTAGCTCCCACCGGGGAGCTGTTTTTT	CASSLLLAPTGELFF